The next 7 T cell receptor beta chains were all read from a single sample in a study of cytomegalovirus exposure and HLA in healthy donors. With 60 Vbeta and 13 Jbeta primers, the PCR was carried out. Sequenced by immunoSEQ multiplex PCR; TCRdb stores in-frame clones only, minus some. The sample includes over 120,000 clones, roughly 80% seen only once; the top ten take roughly 2.9%. Sequencing input: PBMCs. The source is a woman in her twenties or thirties in good health and CMV-seronegative.

This clone was detected a few times. This chain joins TRBV7-9 and TRBJ2-7; maybe TRBD1 (6 bases). Trimming shortened V by 3 bases and J by 6 bases, and 15 bases separated the two germline ends. Germline V lookup: CDR1 SEHNR, CDR2 FQNEAQ (reference sequence). The CDR3 has 14 residues. CDR3 sequence: CASSLDRSWGEQYF. Written as DNA, the CDR3 is TGTGCCAGCAGCTTGGACAGATCGTGGGGCGAGCAGTACTTC.

The rearrangement joins TRBV5-4 to TRBJ1-1, with TRBD1 matching 12 bases. Germline V gives CDR1 SGHNT, CDR2 YYREEE (reference sequence). The V and J ends lost 4 bases and 1 base, in that order; junction bases with no gene match: 11. The CDR3 is made up of 18 amino acids. CDR3 amino acids: CASSRWGQGAEANTEAFF. CDR3 in DNA: TGTGCCAGCAGCCGATGGGGACAGGGGGCCGAAGCGAACACTGAAGCTTTCTTT. The variable domain in full, completed from reference TRBV5-4 and TRBJ1-1, reads ETGVTQSPTHLIKTRGQQVTLRCSSQSGHNTVSWYQQALGQGPQFIFQYYREEENGRGNFPPRFSGLQFPNYSSELNVNALELDDSALYLCASSRWGQGAEANTEAFFGQGTRLTVV.

In its sample, this clone was seen once. The CDR3 spells CASKFPTGQETQYF. The CDR3 DNA reads TGTGCCAGCAAGTTTCCAACAGGACAAGAGACCCAGTACTTC. V is TRBV2 and J is TRBJ2-5, with D perhaps matching TRBD1 (5 bases). Looked up from germline, CDR1 is SNHLY and CDR2 is FYNNEI. This CDR3 is 14 amino acids long. V gave up 7 bases and J gave up 2 bases, with 14 bases separating them.

V is TRBV9 and J is TRBJ1-3; D is unclear. Deletions cut 0 bases from V and 0 bases from J, with 4 bases between. Germline V gene data show CDR1 as SGDLS and CDR2 as YYNGEE. This CDR3 has 14 residues. The CDR3 is CASSVDLSGNTIYF. The DNA for the CDR3 is TGTGCCAGCAGCGTAGATCTCTCTGGAAACACCATATATTTT.

On this clone itself: Other DNA sequences from this sample encode an identical CDR3 as well. This rearrangement joins TRBV7-2 to TRBJ1-6; 7 bases map to TRBD1. Trimming removed 5 bases from V and 7 bases from J; junction bases left unmatched: 11. Germline assignment: CDR1 SGHTA and CDR2 FQGNSA. The CDR3 covers 16 residues. CDR3 DNA: TGTGCCAGCAGCCCTTTCGAGGGGGCGATCAATTCACCCCTCCACTTT. This encodes CASSPFEGAINSPLHF.

The chain has TRBV5-6 and TRBJ2-1; D might be TRBD2 (6 bases). V shed 0 bases and J shed 8 bases, with 12 bases lying between them. The CDR3 loop spans 14 amino acids. In germline, CDR1 is SGHDT, CDR2 YYEEEE. The CDR3 protein is CASSLDQTRDEQFF. DNA for the CDR3: TGTGCCAGCAGCTTGGATCAGACTAGAGATGAGCAGTTCTTC. The full variable domain, with the rest looked up from reference TRBV5-6 and TRBJ2-1, is DAGVTQSPTHLIKTRGQQVTLRCSPKSGHDTVSWYQQALGQGPQFIFQYYEEEERQRGNFPDRFSGHQFPNYSSELNVNALLLGDSALYLCASSLDQTRDEQFFGPGTRLTVL.

V is TRBV29-1 and J is TRBJ1-2; no definite D call. Germline lookup yields CDR1 SQVTM and CDR2 ANQGSEA. V was trimmed by 6 bases and J by 2 bases, leaving 7 bases between them. The CDR3 loop spans 11 amino acids. The CDR3 region has the DNA TGCAGCGTCAACATAAACTATGGCTACACCTTC. As protein: CSVNINYGYTF.